The 23 T cell receptor beta chains listed next were all sequenced from one sample in a study of T cells in Graves' hyperthyroidism and ophthalmopathy. The investigators amplified TCR beta CDR3 regions from RNA transcripts. HTBI primers were employed in a first-round RT-PCR of the TCR CDR3. TCRdb ran MiXCR on the multiplex PCR reads and lists one entry per CDR3 protein. The table shows approximately 510,000 distinct CDR3 sequences, with less than 25% occurring only once. Sequences were obtained from blood. Receptors were obtained from a man aged 18 to 30 with Graves' hyperthyroidism.

This clonotype occurred many times. The V and J genes are TRBV27 and TRBJ2-7; D possibly corresponds to TRBD2 (7 bases). Germline V gene data show CDR1 as MNHEY and CDR2 as SMNVEV (reference sequence). Trimming took 4 bases from V and 7 from J, leaving 17 bases between them. CDR3 length: 14 amino acids. DNA for the CDR3: TGTGCCAGCAGTTCCTATGGAGGGGGGGGGGAGCAGTACTTC. It is translated as CASSSYGGGGEQYF.

This clonotype has only a few counts. The chain recombines TRBV10-3 with TRBJ2-2; D remains unclear. The germline V gene has CDR1 ENHRY and CDR2 SYGVKD. CDR3 length equals 12 residues. With 1 base removed from V and 4 bases from J, the gap between germline ends came to 1 base. CDR3 sequence (DNA): TGTGCCATCAGTGAGTTCACCGGGGAGCTGTTTTTT. It encodes CAISEFTGELFF.

In this sample, this clonotype turned up many times. CDR3 DNA: TGTGCCAGCAGAACTGACAGGGCCCGCCGACCTAATCAGCCCCAGCATTTT. This sequence encodes CASRTDRARRPNQPQHF. The chain carries TRBV12-3 or TRBV12-4 and TRBJ1-5; TRBD1 agrees at 7 bases. The V and J ends lost 6 bases and 4 bases, in that order; junction bases with no gene match: 15. The CDR3 extends over 17 amino acids.

This clonotype occurred many times. V usage is TRBV6-1 and J usage is TRBJ2-7; D not resolved. Germline V gives CDR1 MNHNS, CDR2 SASEGT. Trimming cost V 4 bases and J 0 bases, with 22 bases left between them. The CDR3 extends over 18 amino acids. In nucleotides, the CDR3 is TGTGCCAGCAGTGGGAATTTGATTTTCAGGACGAACTCCTACGAGCAGTACTTC. Its protein is CASSGNLIFRTNSYEQYF.

This clonotype was picked up many times. The chain is built from TRBV20-1 and TRBJ2-7; D may correspond to TRBD1 or TRBD2 (5 bases each). Germline loops: CDR1 DFQATT, CDR2 SNEGSKA (reference sequence). The CDR3 is 13 amino acids. The V gene lost 6 bases and the J gene lost 5 bases, with 17 bases spanning the gap. The CDR3 DNA is TGCAGTGCCCCCCGTGGGGGTTTTAACGAGCAGTACTTC. Amino acids: CSAPRGGFNEQYF.

There are many counts of this clonotype. The rearrangement joins TRBV11-2 to TRBJ2-7; the D gene is possibly TRBD1 (6 bases). Trimming left V 4 bases short and J 6 bases short, with 25 bases between. Germline CDR1 SGHAT, CDR2 FQNNGV. The CDR3 runs 17 residues. CDR3 in DNA: TGTGCCAGCAGCTCCCGAGGCAGGGGTCTTTCGTCAGGCGAGCAGTACTTC. Its translation: CASSSRGRGLSSGEQYF.

On this clonotype: This could be a read error, since a much larger clone is one nucleotide away. V gene TRBV18 combines with J gene TRBJ2-5; a possible D gene is TRBD2 (6 bases). Germline CDR1 and CDR2: KGHSH and LQKENI. V was clipped by 4 bases and J by 6 bases, with 24 bases between them. The CDR3 sequence is 17 residues long. The CDR3 DNA reads as TGTGCCAGCTCACGAGACCCGGGACTTCGATTAACGAAGACCCAGTACTTC. Protein product: CASSRDPGLRLTKTQYF.

This clonotype was counted at least ten times. This chain connects TRBV15 to TRBJ1-1, with TRBD1 identical over 12 bases. The CDR3 is 16 residues long. V was pared by 3 bases and J by 2 bases, with 4 bases of the junction left unmatched. CDR1 LNHNV and CDR2 YYDKDF come from the germline V gene (reference sequence). CDR3 sequence: CATSRGQGAFNTEAFF. In nucleotides, the CDR3 is TGTGCCACCAGCAGGGGACAGGGGGCATTTAACACTGAAGCTTTCTTT.

The rearrangement joins TRBV4-1 to TRBJ1-2; TRBD1 matches 9 bases. J gave up 1 base and V 3 bases, and 12 bases lay outside the gene matches. The CDR3 has 18 amino acids. The germline V gene has CDR1 MGHRA and CDR2 YSYEKL. The CDR3 spells CASSQDAGTGLGNYGYTF. DNA of the CDR3: TGCGCCAGCAGCCAGGACGCCGGGACAGGGTTGGGTAACTATGGCTACACCTTC.

As to this clonotype: This sequence may be a read error, since a much larger clone differs from it by one base. The chain employs TRBV4-2 and TRBJ2-2; possibly TRBD2 for D (5 bases). Germline values: CDR1 LGHNA, CDR2 YNFKEQ. CDR3 length equals 14 residues. CDR3 region: CASSQDGNTGELCF. The DNA for the CDR3 is TGTGCCAGCAGCCAAGATGGGAACACCGGGGAGCTGTGTTTT.

The table lists this clonotype with a few counts. The chain is built from TRBV6-2 or TRBV6-3 and TRBJ2-7; TRBD1 aligns across 7 bases. Trimming removed 4 bases from V and 5 bases from J; junction bases left unmatched: 8. CDR1 is MNHEY, CDR2 SVGEGT, per germline. CDR3 size: 14 residues. This chain's CDR3 is CASSSDRVTHEQYF. The CDR3 bases are TGTGCCAGCAGTTCAGACAGGGTAACCCACGAGCAGTACTTC.

This clonotype was counted ten times or more. At one of its ends the junction is not consistent with the germline gene, which may arise from a read error. The chain links TRBV14 to TRBJ2-4; TRBD1 is a possible D gene (6 bases). Germline CDR1 and CDR2: SGHDN and FVKESK. The CDR3 consists of 15 residues. Here the CDR3 DNA reads TGTGCCAGCAGTCAAGGGAGACAGGTTCGGGACATTCAGTACTTC. Its protein is CASSQGRQVRDIQYF.

This clonotype came up many times. The chain recombines TRBV6-1 with TRBJ2-7, with 11 bases matching TRBD1. V shed 6 bases and J 3 bases; nucleotides not matched to a gene: 10. This CDR3 has 16 residues. Germline V gene lookup returns CDR1 MNHNS and CDR2 SASEGT. CDR3 DNA sequence: TGTGCCAGCAGCAGATCCGGGACAGGGGGGATCTACGAGCAGTACTTC. It is translated as CASSRSGTGGIYEQYF.

This clonotype was counted ten times or more. V usage is TRBV12-3 or TRBV12-4 and J usage is TRBJ2-5; D call uncertain. This CDR3 spans 14 amino acids. Trimming shortened V by 6 bases and J by 4 bases, and 15 bases separated the two germline ends. The CDR3 coding sequence is TGTGCCAGCAGCGCCCCCTACAAGATAGAGACCCAGTACTTC. Translating gives CASSAPYKIETQYF.

This clonotype was counted many times. The chain uses TRBV6-1 and TRBJ1-5, with D possibly matching TRBD1 (5 bases). CDR1 is MNHNS, CDR2 SASEGT, per germline. This CDR3 is built from 14 residues. The V gene lost 1 base and the J gene lost 7 bases, with 11 bases spanning the gap. The CDR3 sequence is CASSEGGGGQPQHF. CDR3 nucleotides: TGTGCCAGCAGTGAAGGCGGGGGTGGCCAGCCCCAGCATTTT.

Remarks on this clonotype: An end of the junction differs from the germline gene, which may be a read error. This chain connects TRBV27 to TRBJ2-7; D is perhaps TRBD1 (6 bases). Germline V gene sequence: CDR1 MNHEY, CDR2 SMNVEV (reference sequence). The CDR3 consists of 12 residues. The CDR3 DNA follows: TGTGCCAGTTGGGACACCCCCTATGAGCAGTACTTC. Encoded protein: CASWDTPYEQYF.

Ten or more counts support this clonotype. The rearrangement uses TRBV7-8 and TRBJ1-1; D unclear. V was pared by 1 base and J by 0 bases, with 21 bases between. CDR3 length equals 19 residues. Germline V gives CDR1 SGHVS, CDR2 FQNEAQ. CDR3 amino acids: CASSLVAGQASAMNTEAFF. The CDR3 DNA sequence: TGTGCCAGCAGCTTAGTCGCCGGGCAGGCATCCGCTATGAACACTGAAGCTTTCTTT. The variable domain in full, with the rest retrieved from reference TRBV7-8 and TRBJ1-1, is GAGVSQSPRYKVAKRGQDVALRCDPISGHVSLFWYQQALGQGPEFLTYFQNEAQLDKSGLPSDRFFAERPEGSVSTLKIQRTQQEDSAVYLCASSLVAGQASAMNTEAFFGQGTRLTVV.

This clonotype was picked up many times. V is TRBV19 and J is TRBJ1-1; D is perhaps TRBD1 (6 bases). Trimming cost V 3 bases and J 5 bases, with 10 bases left between them. Germline CDR1 and CDR2: LNHDA and SQIVND (reference sequence). The CDR3 totals 13 residues. CDR3 amino acids: CASSILQGTEAFF. In nucleotides, the CDR3 is TGTGCCAGTAGTATTCTGCAGGGGACTGAAGCTTTCTTT. Drawing the rest from reference TRBV19 and TRBJ1-1, the complete variable domain is DGGITQSPKYLFRKEGQNVTLSCEQNLNHDAMYWYRQDPGQGLRLIYYSQIVNDFQKGDIAEGYSVSREKKESFPLTVTSAQKNPTAFYLCASSILQGTEAFFGQGTRLTVV.

This clonotype was seen at least ten times. The CDR3 nucleotides are TGTGCCAGCAGATCGACAGGGAGCTCCTACGAGCAGTACTTC. Protein product: CASRSTGSSYEQYF. The V call is TRBV2, the J call TRBJ2-7; 7 bases are shared with TRBD1. The length of the CDR3 is 14 residues. After removal of 6 bases from V and 0 bases from J, the junction contained 5 bases not matched to a gene. Germline V CDR1 and CDR2: SNHLY, FYNNEI.

V is TRBV7-8 and J is TRBJ1-1; maybe TRBD1 (5 bases). The ends were cut back, 5 bases at V and 2 bases at J, with 15 bases in the middle. The CDR3 has 15 amino acids. Per germline, CDR1 SGHVS and CDR2 FQNEAQ. The CDR3 nucleotides read TGTGCCAGCAGCCTATTACCGGGGGTAAACACTGAAGCTTTCTTT. Residues: CASSLLPGVNTEAFF.

This clonotype has ten or more counts. J is TRBJ2-7 and V is TRBV9; D possibly corresponds to TRBD1 (7 bases). The V gene lost 3 bases and the J gene lost 7 bases, with 17 bases spanning the gap. From germline, CDR1 is SGDLS and CDR2 YYNGEE. This CDR3 contains 14 residues. DNA of the CDR3: TGTGCCAGCAGCGAGGCAGGGCCAGGGGGGGAGCAGTACTTC. Protein: CASSEAGPGGEQYF.

This clonotype was counted ten times or more. This chain joins TRBV20-1 and TRBJ2-7; D possibly corresponds to TRBD2 (6 bases). This CDR3 region has 12 residues. In germline, CDR1 is DFQATT, CDR2 SNEGSKA (reference sequence). The germline V and J ends were trimmed by 4 bases and 3 bases, with 10 bases remaining between them. CDR3 sequence: CSATREIYEQYF. The CDR3 nucleotides are TGCAGTGCTACCCGGGAGATCTACGAGCAGTACTTC.

This clonotype was found a few times. The rearrangement links TRBV5-1 to TRBJ1-1; 7 bases line up with TRBD1. The CDR3 extends over 17 amino acids. The germline V gene encodes CDR1 SGHRS and CDR2 YFSETQ. V lost 0 bases, J lost 0 bases, and 8 bases stayed unmatched. CDR3 residues: CASSLDPGQFMNTEAFF. In DNA form, the CDR3 reads TGCGCCAGCAGCTTGGACCCGGGACAGTTCATGAACACTGAAGCTTTCTTT.